This T cell receptor beta chain came from a study of blood T cell repertoires in COVID-19. Produced via immunoSEQ multiplex PCR; TCRdb's table is partial and in-frame only. Of 75,000 to 90,000 clones detected, about 73% appear once; the ten largest clones hold roughly a third. V lost 3 bases, J lost 3 bases, and 16 bases lay in between. Germline CDR1 SGDLS, CDR2 YYNGEE. The CDR3 runs 16 residues. The TCR comes from a man between 60 and 70 years old with COVID-19, enrolled during active disease. The sequenced sample consisted of peripheral blood. The chain employs TRBV9 and TRBJ2-1; D possibly corresponds to TRBD1 (6 bases). CDR3 residues: CASSAGSQGIYNEQFF. The CDR3 bases are TGTGCCAGCAGCGCCGGAAGTCAGGGGATCTACAATGAGCAGTTCTTC.